Listed here is a single T cell receptor (beta chain). The antigen is unknown. One end of the junction fails to match germline, which may point to a read error. This specimen includes other DNA sequences encoding the same CDR3. Sequencing was performed with immunoSEQ multiplex PCR; in TCRdb, only in-frame clones are kept and a portion is missing. The data contain 70,000 to 80,000 clones, roughly 81% of them singletons. This record belongs to a study of OX40 agonist ivuxolimab in advanced cancers. Background on the study: Among those enrolled, mean age was 60 years (range about 23 to 90) and approximately 80% were male. Partial responses occurred in Three dose-escalation patients, one with hepatocellular carcinoma and two with cutaneous melanoma.

From germline, CDR1 is SSHAT and CDR2 FNYEAQ (reference sequence). CDR3 length: 13 amino acids. Study-wide findings and caveats: Undetermined was the antigen specificity of the expanded peripheral T cells. Partly responding patients at 0.1-3.0 mg/kg showed some of the smallest clonal expansion.

V usage is TRBV7-7 and J usage is TRBJ2-2, with D perhaps TRBD1 or TRBD2 (5 bases each). The source of this sequence is an adult with an advanced solid tumor such as melanoma, head and neck, liver or kidney cancer. Sequencing was performed on CD4+ or CD8+ T cells sorted from blood, taken in a trial of the OX40 agonist ivuxolimab. The CDR3 loop reads CASSLGENGELFF. CDR3 DNA: TGTGCTAGCAGCTTAGGGGAGAACGGGGAGCTGTTTTTT.